This TCR beta chain was recorded in a study of blood T cell repertoires in COVID-19. Study in general: Specimens from acute and convalescent COVID-19 originated in the United States, Italy and Spain. Sample material is recorded as cDNA or gDNA derived from T cells, B-cell-depleted T cells, or PBMCs.

Germline V gives CDR1 SQVTM, CDR2 ANQGSEA. This CDR3 has 13 residues. The V gene lost 3 bases and the J gene lost 2 bases, with 10 bases spanning the gap. Recruited during active infection, patients (from Seattle) were subsequently followed longitudinally. In the study's own analysis: From reference gene primer amplification, estimates of nucleated cell counts were derived. Clones were sequenced by immunoSEQ multiplex PCR, and TCRdb holds only the in-frame ones, with some missing. Clone size and V and J calls were adopted from that table, with D and trimming inferred from the DNA. Of fewer than 250,000 clones in the sample, about 87% were seen once.

What was sequenced was peripheral blood. The sequence was obtained from a man aged 25-45 years with COVID-19, enrolled during active disease. The rearrangement joins TRBV29-1 to TRBJ1-1; D might be TRBD1 (6 bases). The DNA for the CDR3 is TGCAGCGTTGACTTGACAGGAAACACTGAAGCTTTCTTT. It is translated as CSVDLTGNTEAFF.